The present T cell receptor beta chain was sequenced within a study of blood T cell repertoires in COVID-19. Study in general: Donors in the United States, Italy and Spain gave samples during acute or convalescent COVID-19. The cDNA or gDNA used as material had been derived from T cells, B-cell-depleted T cells, or PBMCs.

V was clipped by 5 bases and J by 5 bases; unmatched bases: 6. Germline V CDR1 and CDR2: SGHTA, FQGNSA. This CDR3 region has 13 residues. Methods used by the authors: Amplification of reference gene primers provided the estimated nucleated cell counts. Generated by immunoSEQ multiplex PCR, the TCRdb table keeps only in-frame clones and is missing some. The V and J calls and the clone size are those of that table, but D and trimming were determined from the DNA. The sample lists some 130,000 clones; 70% to 90% were seen once. The source of this sequence is a human donor in a cohort sampled during active COVID-19. Source material: peripheral blood. V gene TRBV7-2 combines with J gene TRBJ2-7; 7 nucleotides match TRBD2. The CDR3 DNA sequence: TGTGCCAGCAGCAAAGGAGGGAGGGACGAGCAGTACTTC. This gives the protein CASSKGGRDEQYF.